These T cell receptor beta chains were read from a single sample in a study of blood T cell repertoires in COVID-19. Produced via immunoSEQ multiplex PCR; TCRdb's table is partial and in-frame only. The table has about 210,000 clones, around 80% seen once. Material for sequencing was peripheral blood. Receptors were obtained from a man between 60 and 75 years old with acute or convalescent COVID-19. Both conserved end residues are part of each CDR3. D genes are given only for firm matches. Clone size is stated in some rows and not others, as once, few, many or a class when expanded.

J: TRBJ2-1; D: NA; V: TRBV10-1; size: NA; CDR3: CASSEREEQFF; DNA: TGCGCCAGCAGTGAGCGGGAGGAGCAGTTCTTC
J: TRBJ1-5; D: TRBD1; V: TRBV7-9; size: NA; CDR3: CASSTTGQGAWQPQHF; DNA: TGTGCCAGCAGCACAACGGGACAGGGGGCCTGGCAGCCCCAGCATTTT
J: TRBJ1-1; D: NA; V: TRBV5-5; size: few; CDR3: CASRNRVLNTEAFF; DNA: TGTGCCAGCAGGAACAGGGTCCTGAACACTGAAGCTTTCTTT
J: TRBJ1-2; D: NA; V: TRBV5-1; size: few; CDR3: CASSSGQFANYGYTF; DNA: TGCGCCAGCAGCTCCGGACAGTTCGCTAACTATGGCTACACCTTC
J: TRBJ2-7; D: TRBD2; V: TRBV5-1; size: NA; CDR3: CASSPGGSHEQYF; DNA: TGCGCCAGCAGCCCCGGGGGGTCGCACGAGCAGTACTTC
J: TRBJ2-4; D: TRBD2; V: TRBV30; size: NA; CDR3: CAWSVRREGAKNIQYF; DNA: TGTGCCTGGAGTGTACGGCGGGAGGGAGCCAAAAACATTCAGTACTTC
J: TRBJ1-2; D: NA; V: TRBV6-2/TRBV6-3; size: NA; CDR3: CASSYSDSRNYGYTF; DNA: TGTGCCAGCAGTTACAGTGACAGTCGTAACTATGGCTACACCTTC
J: TRBJ2-1; D: NA; V: TRBV29-1; size: NA; CDR3: CSVRGGAETYNEQFF; DNA: TGCAGCGTTAGGGGGGGGGCCGAGACCTACAATGAGCAGTTCTTC
J: TRBJ2-3; D: TRBD1; V: TRBV18; size: NA; CDR3: CASSSSGTGGTDTQYF; DNA: TGTGCCAGCTCATCCTCCGGGACAGGGGGCACAGATACGCAGTATTTT
J: TRBJ2-7; D: TRBD2; V: TRBV5-4; size: NA; CDR3: CASSNSGSSYEQYF; DNA: TGTGCCAGCAGCAACAGCGGGAGCTCCTACGAGCAGTACTTC
J: TRBJ2-3; D: NA; V: TRBV5-6; size: NA; CDR3: CASSLRTATQYF; DNA: TGTGCCAGCAGCTTGCGGACAGCTACGCAGTATTTT
J: TRBJ2-7; D: TRBD2; V: TRBV4-2; size: NA; CDR3: CASSQDGTSGETYEQYF; DNA: TGTGCCAGCAGCCAAGACGGGACTAGCGGGGAGACCTACGAGCAGTACTTC
J: TRBJ2-1; D: NA; V: TRBV24-1; size: many; CDR3: CATSDNAGDEQFF; DNA: TGTGCCACCAGTGATAATGCAGGCGATGAGCAGTTCTTC
J: TRBJ2-7; D: TRBD1; V: TRBV10-3; size: NA; CDR3: CAISESQGAGEQYF; DNA: TGTGCCATCAGTGAATCCCAGGGGGCAGGCGAGCAGTACTTC
J: TRBJ2-7; D: NA; V: TRBV9; size: once; CDR3: CASSARDSISYEQYF; DNA: TGTGCCAGCAGCGCCCGGGACTCCATTTCCTACGAGCAGTACTTC
J: TRBJ1-5; D: TRBD1; V: TRBV5-8; size: few; CDR3: CASTRGGSNQPQHF; DNA: TGTGCCAGCACCAGAGGGGGCAGCAATCAGCCCCAGCATTTT
J: TRBJ2-1; D: TRBD2; V: TRBV6-5; size: NA; CDR3: CATRSGDRYNEQFF; DNA: TGTGCCACGAGGAGCGGGGATAGGTACAATGAGCAGTTCTTC
J: TRBJ2-3; D: TRBD2; V: TRBV10-3; size: few; CDR3: CAISTLAGGADTQYF; DNA: TGTGCCATCAGTACCCTAGCGGGAGGGGCAGATACGCAGTATTTT
J: TRBJ1-2; D: TRBD1; V: TRBV6-4; size: NA; CDR3: CASSRDRVSYGYTF; DNA: TGTGCCAGCAGCCGGGACAGGGTTAGCTATGGCTACACCTTC
J: TRBJ1-2; D: NA; V: TRBV12-3/TRBV12-4; size: NA; CDR3: CASSLGGYYGYTF; DNA: TGTGCCAGCAGTTTGGGGGGTTACTATGGCTACACCTTC
J: TRBJ2-5; D: TRBD1; V: TRBV5-5; size: NA; CDR3: CASSLSSRGQGELAQYF; DNA: TGTGCCAGCAGCTTGAGTTCTCGGGGACAGGGTGAGCTGGCCCAGTACTTC
J: TRBJ2-3; D: NA; V: TRBV7-2; size: NA; CDR3: CASSLAGPLAADTQYF; DNA: TGTGCCAGCAGCTTAGCGGGGCCCCTTGCCGCGGATACGCAGTATTTT
J: TRBJ1-4; D: NA; V: TRBV6-5; size: few; CDR3: CASRTGGRNNEKLFF; DNA: TGTGCCAGCAGAACGGGGGGCAGGAATAATGAAAAACTGTTTTTT
J: TRBJ1-5; D: NA; V: TRBV4-1; size: many; CDR3: CASSRVTQGRNQPQHF; DNA: TGCGCCAGCAGCCGCGTTACACAGGGACGCAATCAGCCCCAGCATTTT
J: TRBJ1-4; D: TRBD1; V: TRBV5-1; size: NA; CDR3: CASSSDRVAAELFF; DNA: TGCGCCAGCAGCTCGGACAGGGTTGCCGCAGAACTGTTTTTT
J: TRBJ2-3; D: TRBD2; V: TRBV12-5; size: NA; CDR3: CASGSGLAGSTDTQYF; DNA: TGTGCTAGTGGTTCCGGACTAGCGGGATCCACAGATACGCAGTATTTT